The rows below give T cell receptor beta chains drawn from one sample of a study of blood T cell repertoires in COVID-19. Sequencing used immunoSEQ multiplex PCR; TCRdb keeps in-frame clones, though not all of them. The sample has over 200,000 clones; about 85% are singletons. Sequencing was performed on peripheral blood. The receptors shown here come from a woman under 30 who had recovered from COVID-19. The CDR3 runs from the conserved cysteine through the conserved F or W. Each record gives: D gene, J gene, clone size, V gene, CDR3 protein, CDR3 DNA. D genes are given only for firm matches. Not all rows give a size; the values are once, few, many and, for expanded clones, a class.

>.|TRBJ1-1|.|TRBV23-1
CASSPGRGTEAFF
TGCGCCAGCAGTCCTGGACGGGGCACTGAAGCTTTCTTT
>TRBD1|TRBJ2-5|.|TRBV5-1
CASSLTGVETQYF
TGCGCCAGCAGCTTGACAGGGGTTGAGACCCAGTACTTC
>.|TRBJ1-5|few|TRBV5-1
CASSLASGAEPQHF
TGCGCCAGCAGCTTGGCCTCGGGAGCGGAGCCCCAGCATTTT
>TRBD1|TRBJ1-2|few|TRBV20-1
CSASRVSWEIMDRGAYFGYTF
TGCAGTGCTAGTCGGGTCTCCTGGGAGATAATGGACAGGGGGGCCTACTTTGGCTACACCTTC
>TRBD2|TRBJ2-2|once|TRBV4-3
CASSQRLAGFAGELFF
TGCGCCAGCAGCCAACGGCTAGCGGGATTCGCCGGGGAGCTGTTTTTT
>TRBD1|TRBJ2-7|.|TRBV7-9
CASSTGQGVNEQYF
TGTGCCAGCAGCACCGGACAGGGAGTGAACGAGCAGTACTTC
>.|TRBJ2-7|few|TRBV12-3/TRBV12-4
CASSPGGTYEQYF
TGTGCCAGCTCTCCCGGCGGGACCTACGAGCAGTACTTC
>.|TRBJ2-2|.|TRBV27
CASSFITGELFF
TGTGCCAGCAGTTTCATCACCGGGGAGCTGTTTTTT
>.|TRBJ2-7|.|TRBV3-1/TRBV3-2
CASSQEQRVFYEQYF
TGTGCCAGCAGCCAAGAACAGCGGGTATTCTACGAGCAGTACTTC
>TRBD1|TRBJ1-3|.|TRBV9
CASRPTGGLNTIYF
TGTGCCAGCAGACCCACAGGGGGCTTAAACACCATATATTTT
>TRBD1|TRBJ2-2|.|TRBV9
CASSARDRELPGELFF
TGTGCCAGCAGCGCTAGGGACAGGGAATTACCCGGGGAGCTGTTTTTT
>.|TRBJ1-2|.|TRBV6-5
CASKREARANYGYTF
TGTGCCAGCAAAAGAGAGGCCCGAGCTAACTATGGCTACACCTTC
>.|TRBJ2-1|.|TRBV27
CASSLTPGSSYNEQFF
TGTGCCAGCAGTTTAACACCGGGGTCCTCTTACAATGAGCAGTTCTTC
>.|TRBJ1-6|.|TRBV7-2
CASSPSYNSPLHF
TGTGCCAGCAGCCCGTCTTATAATTCACCCCTCCACTTT
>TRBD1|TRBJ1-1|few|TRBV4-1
CASSHSMDRSEAFF
TGCGCCAGCAGCCACTCCATGGACAGGTCTGAAGCTTTCTTT
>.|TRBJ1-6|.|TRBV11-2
CASFDRTNSPLHF
TGTGCCAGCTTTGACAGAACAAATTCACCCCTCCACTTT
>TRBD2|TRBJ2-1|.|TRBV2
CASSEPSGRAYEQFF
TGTGCCAGCAGTGAACCGAGCGGGAGGGCCTATGAGCAGTTCTTC